Detailed here is one T cell receptor beta chain. Its antigen is not identified. The data originate from a study of post-analysis software for immune sequencing data. General study findings and limits: Among roughly 5 TRBV segments more frequent in patients than controls were TRBV5-6, TRBV5-1 and TRBV20-1.

V gave up 5 bases and J gave up 5 bases; unmatched junction bases: 7. The V gene's germline CDR1 is SGHRS and CDR2 YFSETQ. The CDR3 runs to 14 residues. Presence of unique molecular identifiers characterized the TCR beta cDNA libraries. TCRdb ran MiXCR on the PCR reads and lists one entry per CDR3 protein. The sample has a few hundred thousand distinct CDR3 sequences; approximately 33% are singletons. The TCR originated in a girl between 10 and 17 years old with multiple sclerosis. Material for sequencing was blood. V is TRBV5-1 and J is TRBJ2-3, with 8 nucleotides matching TRBD1. Here the CDR3 DNA reads TGCGCCAGCAGGACGGACAGGGCCCTAGATACGCAGTATTTT. This gives the protein CASRTDRALDTQYF.